These 21 T cell receptor beta chains originate from one sample sequenced in a study of cytomegalovirus exposure and HLA in healthy donors. The PCR had 60 Vbeta and 13 Jbeta primers. Using immunoSEQ multiplex PCR, the repertoire was profiled, and TCRdb retains in-frame clones only, with some absent. The table records about 120,000 clones, more than 65% of them present only once. Sequencing was done on a sample of PBMCs. These receptors came from a young man in good health and CMV-seropositive.

The chain recombines TRBV28 with TRBJ1-3; 7 nucleotides match TRBD1. This CDR3 contains 14 residues. The trim removed 5 bases at V and 2 bases at J, leaving 3 bases unmatched. CDR1 MDHEN and CDR2 SYDVKM come from the germline V gene. CDR3 nucleotides: TGTGCCAGCAGTAACAGGGGAGCTGGAAACACCATATATTTT. Encoded protein: CASSNRGAGNTIYF.

This clone was detected a few times. The rearrangement uses TRBV6-1 and TRBJ2-1, with 7 bases aligning to TRBD2. V shed 5 bases, J shed 10 bases, and the junction held 2 bases outside the gene matches. CDR3 length: 11 amino acids. CDR1 is MNHNS, CDR2 SASEGT, per germline. The chain's CDR3 is CASSYGGEQFF. CDR3 nucleotides: TGTGCCAGCAGTTACGGGGGGGAGCAGTTCTTC.

Only one count was recorded for this clone. V and J are TRBV28 and TRBJ2-1; possibly TRBD2 for D (5 bases). The CDR3 runs 13 residues. Trimming pared 8 bases from V and 7 bases from J, leaving 15 bases between. Germline CDR1 is MDHEN and CDR2 is SYDVKM. This CDR3 is CASAHERLNEQFF. The DNA for the CDR3 is TGTGCCAGCGCCCACGAGCGGTTGAATGAGCAGTTCTTC.

J is TRBJ1-1 and V is TRBV13; D unclear. Trimming cost V 0 bases and J 0 bases, with 11 bases left between them. CDR3 length: 16 residues. Per germline, CDR1 PRHDT and CDR2 FYEKMQ (reference sequence). The CDR3 DNA follows: TGTGCCAGCAGCTTAGGGGTAGGAGGTATGAACACTGAAGCTTTCTTT. This encodes CASSLGVGGMNTEAFF.

This clone was detected only a few times. J is TRBJ1-6 and V is TRBV2; D remains unclear. Germline-derived CDR1 and CDR2 are SNHLY and FYNNEI. V lost 3 bases and J 10 bases, leaving 13 bases between the germline ends. The CDR3 is made up of 14 amino acids. DNA of the CDR3: TGTGCCAGCAGTGATGAGGGCGAAGGGTCACCCCTCCACTTT. Translation gives CASSDEGEGSPLHF.

The V and J genes are TRBV6-5 and TRBJ1-1, with D uncertain. Per germline, CDR1 MNHEY and CDR2 SVGAGI. The V and J ends lost 0 bases and 2 bases respectively, with 7 bases between them. This CDR3 has 14 amino acids. This chain's CDR3 is CASSYSRRNTEAFF. DNA of the CDR3: TGTGCCAGCAGTTACTCTAGGAGAAACACTGAAGCTTTCTTT.

The CDR3 DNA sequence: TGTGCCAGCAGCCCGGGACTGCGCGCGCAAGAGACCCAGTACTTC. It codes for CASSPGLRAQETQYF. The rearrangement joins TRBV11-3 to TRBJ2-5, with D possibly matching TRBD2 (6 bases). The germline V and J ends were trimmed by 5 bases and 2 bases, with 15 bases remaining between them. The CDR3 length is 15 residues. In germline, CDR1 is SGHNT, CDR2 YENEEA.

This clone was counted a few times. The chain carries TRBV28 and TRBJ1-2; no clear D gene. In germline, CDR1 is MDHEN, CDR2 SYDVKM. Deletions cut 7 bases from V and 4 bases from J, with 7 bases between. The CDR3 is 11 amino acids. The CDR3 here is CASMKLYGYTF. The CDR3 DNA reads TGTGCCAGCATGAAGCTCTATGGCTACACCTTC.

The rearrangement uses TRBV5-6 and TRBJ1-1; maybe TRBD1 (6 bases). The germline gives CDR1 SGHDT, CDR2 YYEEEE. The V end lost 4 bases, the J end lost 2 bases, and 9 bases lay between the germline ends. The CDR3 has 13 amino acids. In DNA, the CDR3 is TGTGCCAGCAGCGCGACAGGAAACACTGAAGCTTTCTTT. Protein: CASSATGNTEAFF.

The chain joins TRBV7-6 to TRBJ2-5; the match to TRBD2 covers 12 bases. CDR3 length equals 15 residues. Germline CDR1 SGHVS, CDR2 FNYEAQ. V shed 5 bases, J shed 3 bases, and the junction held 4 bases outside the gene matches. The CDR3 DNA sequence: TGTGCCAGCAGCGCTCGGACTAGCGGGGAAGAGACCCAGTACTTC. Residues: CASSARTSGEETQYF.

The chain employs TRBV28 and TRBJ1-2; 7 bases match TRBD1. The CDR3 has 16 amino acids. The junction had 12 bases not matched to a gene; V was cut back by 8 bases and J by 0 bases. CDR1 and CDR2 (germline): MDHEN, SYDVKM. The CDR3 sequence: CASSFQGGRANYGYTF. The DNA for the CDR3 is TGTGCCAGCTCATTCCAAGGGGGCCGGGCTAACTATGGCTACACCTTC.

The V call is TRBV7-9, the J call TRBJ1-1; 8 positions agree with TRBD1. The CDR3 extends over 18 amino acids. Germline V gene lookup returns CDR1 SEHNR and CDR2 FQNEAQ (reference sequence). V lost 0 bases to trimming and J lost 3 bases; unmatched junction nucleotides: 12. CDR3 amino acids: CASSLASRGRWGYTEAFF. The CDR3 nucleotides are TGTGCCAGCAGCTTAGCGAGCAGGGGGCGATGGGGATACACTGAAGCTTTCTTT.

The V call is TRBV5-6, the J call TRBJ1-5; possible D gene TRBD1, 6 bases. The CDR3 totals 14 residues. Trimming pared 9 bases from V and 8 bases from J, leaving 21 bases between. Germline V gene data show CDR1 as SGHDT and CDR2 as YYEEEE. The CDR3 here is CATSVGGAREPQHF. CDR3 nucleotide sequence: TGTGCCACCTCGGTTGGGGGGGCTAGGGAGCCCCAGCATTTT.

V is TRBV4-1 and J is TRBJ2-4, with TRBD1 matching 7 bases. With 4 bases clipped from V and 7 bases from J, the junction kept 7 bases outside the gene matches. This CDR3 is 14 amino acids long. Per germline, CDR1 MGHRA and CDR2 YSYEKL. The CDR3 reads CASSLGTDPNIQYF. CDR3 DNA sequence: TGCGCCAGCAGCCTCGGGACAGACCCTAACATTCAGTACTTC.

The gene calls are TRBV30 and TRBJ1-5, with 9 bases lining up with TRBD1. The germline gives CDR1 GTSNPN, CDR2 SVGIG (reference sequence). CDR3 length: 14 residues. The J segment lost 6 bases and the V segment lost 2 bases, leaving 5 bases of the junction unmatched. The CDR3 reads CAWSPGQGGQPQHF. CDR3 nucleotides: TGTGCCTGGAGTCCGGGACAGGGAGGTCAGCCCCAGCATTTT.

This clone came up once. The chain is built from TRBV28 and TRBJ2-5; 7 bases are shared with TRBD1. Germline V gives CDR1 MDHEN, CDR2 SYDVKM. This CDR3 contains 15 residues. V was pared by 8 bases and J by 0 bases, with 9 bases of the junction left unmatched. As DNA, the CDR3 is TGTGCCAGCCAGACTGGGACAGCTAACCAAGAGACCCAGTACTTC. Its translation is CASQTGTANQETQYF. Using reference TRBV28 and TRBJ2-5 for the parts outside the CDR3, the full variable domain is DVKVTQSSRYLVKRTGEKVFLECVQDMDHENMFWYRQDPGLGLRLIYFSYDVKMKEKGDIPEGYSVSREKKERFSLILESASTNQTSMYLCASQTGTANQETQYFGPGTRLLVL.

The chain uses TRBV19 and TRBJ2-1; unclear D gene. V shed 8 bases and J shed 6 bases, with 5 bases lying between them. Germline CDR1 LNHDA, CDR2 SQIVND (reference sequence). There are 10 residues in the CDR3. The CDR3, as DNA: TGTGCCAGTGGAGTCAATGAGCAGTTCTTC. Amino acids: CASGVNEQFF.

The chain uses TRBV7-9 and TRBJ1-2; TRBD1 matches at 8 bases. V lost 5 bases and J lost 7; bases outside the gene matches: 6. CDR3 length: 13 amino acids. Germline-derived CDR1 and CDR2 are SEHNR and FQNEAQ (reference sequence). CDR3 in amino acids: CASSTGQEGGYTF. In DNA, the CDR3 is TGTGCCAGCAGCACGGGACAGGAAGGTGGCTACACCTTC.

The rearrangement joins TRBV4-3 to TRBJ1-1, with 10 bases fitting TRBD1. CDR1 and CDR2 (germline): LGHNA, YSLEER. Losses at the gene ends were 1 base for V and 6 bases for J; bases not matched to a gene: 11. The CDR3 sequence is 17 residues long. The CDR3 loop reads CASSQGADRGLGAEAFF. Written as DNA, the CDR3 is TGCGCCAGCAGCCAAGGCGCCGACAGGGGGCTCGGGGCTGAAGCTTTCTTT.

The chain links TRBV5-1 to TRBJ2-3; D perhaps matches TRBD2 (7 bases). V was cut by 0 bases and J by 4 bases, with 12 bases left in between. This CDR3 is 15 amino acids long. The germline V gene has CDR1 SGHRS and CDR2 YFSETQ. The CDR3 DNA is TGCGCCAGCAGCTTGGAGGGGGGGATCGCAGATACGCAGTATTTT. This translates into CASSLEGGIADTQYF.

This sequence joins TRBV29-1 and TRBJ2-3, with D perhaps TRBD2 (5 bases). This CDR3 spans 14 amino acids. Deletions cut 3 bases from V and 3 bases from J, with 13 bases between. Germline values: CDR1 SQVTM, CDR2 ANQGSEA. The CDR3 sequence: CSVEEAWLTDTQYF. CDR3 DNA sequence: TGCAGCGTTGAGGAGGCGTGGTTGACAGATACGCAGTATTTT.